This T cell receptor beta chain is from a study of cytomegalovirus exposure and HLA in healthy donors. Overall study: From about 180 million T cells, an earlier analysis saw under 140 million unique TCR beta sequences.

Unrecorded immune exposure was likely among donors, who were nominally healthy when sampled. About this clone itself: Its antigen remains unidentified.

PCR amplification relied on 60 Vbeta primers (plus 13 Jbeta primers). Clones were sequenced by immunoSEQ multiplex PCR, and TCRdb holds only the in-frame ones, with some missing. This sample yields around 120,000 clones, of which around 62% are seen a single time; around 9.7% belongs to the top ten. The CDR3 has 14 residues. Germline V gives CDR1 LNHDA, CDR2 SQIVND (reference sequence). Unmatched junction bases numbered 6, after V lost 10 bases and J lost 3 bases. The study's findings and limits: Indistinguishable V segments, including TRBV6-2 and TRBV6-3, were excluded. Rare TCR sequences dominated, though some public TCRs recurred in many donors.

The V gene is TRBV19, the J gene TRBJ2-3; TRBD1 aligns across 11 bases. The receptor's source is a woman aged 40-49 years in good health and CMV-seropositive. The source material was PBMCs. CDR3 DNA sequence: TGTGCCATTGAGGACAGGGGGCGGACAGATACGCAGTATTTT. Translation: CAIEDRGRTDTQYF.